The clone carrying this TCR beta chain came up once. The data were taken from a study of cytomegalovirus exposure and HLA in healthy donors. Across the whole study: There were 85 million or so unique TCRs (from HLA-typed donors) in an early data release.

PCR amplification relied on 60 Vbeta primers (plus 13 Jbeta primers). The repertoire was sequenced with immunoSEQ multiplex PCR; TCRdb's copy has only in-frame clones and lacks some. This table has some 180,000 clones, 70% to 85% appearing once. This CDR3 comprises 14 residues. Germline assignment: CDR1 SGHVS and CDR2 FQNEAQ. The material sequenced was PBMCs. The clonotype originates from a man younger than 30 in good health and CMV-seronegative. The chain recombines TRBV7-8 with TRBJ2-5, with D unresolved. Matching the DNA end better, TRBJ2-7 makes the J call doubtful. The CDR3 spells CASSLEAQNYEQYF. The CDR3 DNA is TGTGCCAGCAGCTTAGAGGCCCAGAACTACGAGCAGTACTTC.